This T cell receptor (beta chain) was recovered during a study of cytomegalovirus exposure and HLA in healthy donors. Turning to the study itself: The approximately 130 validation repertoires matched the 500 to 750 first-cohort repertoires in platform, a later analysis reported.

The V gene lost 0 bases and the J gene lost 10 bases, with 12 bases spanning the gap. Per germline, CDR1 ENHRY and CDR2 SYGVKD. The length of the CDR3 is 14 residues. Produced via immunoSEQ multiplex PCR; TCRdb's table is partial and in-frame only. The top ten hold less than 3% of the sample, which has roughly 75,000 clones, around 81% seen once. The V call is TRBV10-3, the J call TRBJ1-4, with D maybe TRBD1 (5 bases). The specimen was PBMCs. The sequence derives from a man aged 25-45 years in good health and CMV-seronegative. CDR3 residues: CAISESTDPGKLFF. The CDR3 bases are TGTGCCATCAGTGAGTCGACAGACCCGGGAAAACTGTTTTTT.